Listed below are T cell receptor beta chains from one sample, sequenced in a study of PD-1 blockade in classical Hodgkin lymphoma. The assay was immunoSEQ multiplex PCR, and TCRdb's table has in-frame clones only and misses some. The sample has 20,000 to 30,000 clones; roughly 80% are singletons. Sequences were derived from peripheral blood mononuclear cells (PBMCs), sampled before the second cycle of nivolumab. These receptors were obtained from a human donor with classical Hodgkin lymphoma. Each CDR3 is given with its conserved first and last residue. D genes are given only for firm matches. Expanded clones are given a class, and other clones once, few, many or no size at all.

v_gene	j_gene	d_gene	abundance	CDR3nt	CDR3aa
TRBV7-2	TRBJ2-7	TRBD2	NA	TGTGCCAGCAGCTTCGGACTAGTGTACGAGCAGTACTTC	CASSFGLVYEQYF
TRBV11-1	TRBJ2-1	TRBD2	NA	TGTGCCAGCAGCTTATCAGTACTAGCGGGAGTGGCAGATGAGCAGTTCTTC	CASSLSVLAGVADEQFF
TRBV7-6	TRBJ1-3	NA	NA	TGTGCCAGCAGCCCCAACAGAGACTCTGGAAACACCATATATTTT	CASSPNRDSGNTIYF
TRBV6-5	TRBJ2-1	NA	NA	TGTGCCAGCAGTTTCAACCTAGCACGCCACAATGAGCAGTTCTTC	CASSFNLARHNEQFF
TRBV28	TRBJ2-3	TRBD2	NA	TGTGCCAGCAGTCAAAGGACTAGCGGGGATACGCAGTATTTT	CASSQRTSGDTQYF
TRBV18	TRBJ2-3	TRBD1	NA	TGTGCCAGCTCACCAGTTGGACAGGGCTCAGATACGCAGTATTTT	CASSPVGQGSDTQYF
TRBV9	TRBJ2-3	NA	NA	TGTGCCAGCAGCGTAGGGGGGAGTGTTTTAACAGATACGCAGTATTTT	CASSVGGSVLTDTQYF
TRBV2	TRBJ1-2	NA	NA	TGTGCCAGCAGCCTACAAGGCTATTACTCCTATGGCTACACCTTC	CASSLQGYYSYGYTF
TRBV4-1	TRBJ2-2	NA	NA	TGCGCCAGCAGCCAAGCCTTAGCGGCCCGGACCGGGGAGCTGTTTTTT	CASSQALAARTGELFF
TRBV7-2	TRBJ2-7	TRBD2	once	TGTGCCAGCAGTTCATCTAGCGGGAGCTCCTACGAGCAGTACTTC	CASSSSSGSSYEQYF
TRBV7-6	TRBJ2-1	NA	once	TGTGCCAGCGGGGCCAGAGTAAAGGGAACACCTGATGAGCAGTTCTTC	CASGARVKGTPDEQFF
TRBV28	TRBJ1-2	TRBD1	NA	TGTGCCAGCAGTCCCTTGGGGGACAGAACTAACTATGGCTACACCTTC	CASSPLGDRTNYGYTF
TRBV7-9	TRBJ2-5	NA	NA	TGTGCCAGCAGCTTTGGGGGCAAAGAGACCCAGTACTTC	CASSFGGKETQYF
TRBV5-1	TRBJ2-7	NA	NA	TGCGCCAGCCGACTAATAAGCGGGCTCTCCTACGAGCAGTACTTC	CASRLISGLSYEQYF
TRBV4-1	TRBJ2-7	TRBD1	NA	TGCGCCAGCAGCCATGGACAGGGTGAATACGAGCAGTACTTC	CASSHGQGEYEQYF
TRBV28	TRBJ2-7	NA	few	TGTGCCAGCAGTTTAGGTATTGGGTACGAGCAGTACTTC	CASSLGIGYEQYF
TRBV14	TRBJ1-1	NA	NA	TGTGCCAGCAGCCAGACAGTGAACACTGAAGCTTTCTTT	CASSQTVNTEAFF
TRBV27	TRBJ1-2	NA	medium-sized	TGTGCCAGCAGTTTACGGCAGTCTAACTATGGCTACACCTTC	CASSLRQSNYGYTF
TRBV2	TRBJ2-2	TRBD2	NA	TGTGCCAGCACCCGACTAGCGGGAGCCAACACCGGGGAGCTGTTTTTT	CASTRLAGANTGELFF
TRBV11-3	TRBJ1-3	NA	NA	TGTGCCAGCAGCTTCCGCACCCTAGGCAGGGTGAAGGAAAACACCATATATTTT	CASSFRTLGRVKENTIYF
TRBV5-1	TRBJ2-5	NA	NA	TGCGCCAGCAGCTGGGGACTTGAAGGAGAGACCCAGTACTTC	CASSWGLEGETQYF
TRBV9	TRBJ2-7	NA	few	TGTGCCAGCAGCCTCGACCGATTGCCCTACGAGCAGTACTTC	CASSLDRLPYEQYF
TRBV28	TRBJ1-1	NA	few	TGTGCCAGCAGTTTAAGGTCTGAAGCTTTCTTT	CASSLRSEAFF
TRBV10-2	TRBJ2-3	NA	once	TGCGCCAGCAGTGAGTTTTCCGGGGGGCAGTATTTT	CASSEFSGGQYF
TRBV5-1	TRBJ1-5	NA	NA	TGCGCCAGCAGCTTGGTACATCCCCGCAATCAGCCCCAGCATTTT	CASSLVHPRNQPQHF
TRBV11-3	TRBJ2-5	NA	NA	TGTGCCAGCAGCTTACCAAAAGCGTTAGAGACCCAGTACTTC	CASSLPKALETQYF
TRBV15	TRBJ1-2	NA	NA	TGTGCCACCAGCCGGTTTGGTGGTGGCTACACCTTC	CATSRFGGGYTF
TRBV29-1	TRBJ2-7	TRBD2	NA	TGCAGCGTTTTGAGCGGGGGCTACGAGCAGTACTTC	CSVLSGGYEQYF
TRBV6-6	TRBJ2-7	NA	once	TGTGCCAGCAGCGCCTACTACGAGCAGTACTTC	CASSAYYEQYF
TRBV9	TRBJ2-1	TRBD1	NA	TGTGCCAGCAGCGTAGCCACGACAGGGAATGAGCAGTTCTTC	CASSVATTGNEQFF
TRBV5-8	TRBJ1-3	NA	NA	TGTGCCAGCAGCTACGGTCCGTCTGGAAACACCATATATTTT	CASSYGPSGNTIYF
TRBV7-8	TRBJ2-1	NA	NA	TGTGCCAGCAGCTTAAAACCACCAGGGGCCAATTACAATGAGCAGTTCTTC	CASSLKPPGANYNEQFF
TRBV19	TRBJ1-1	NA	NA	TGTGCCAGTAGTTGGAGGGTGAACACTGAAGCTTTCTTT	CASSWRVNTEAFF
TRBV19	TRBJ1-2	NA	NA	TGTGCCAGTAGTATAGGGGGGCAAATTTATGGCTACACCTTC	CASSIGGQIYGYTF
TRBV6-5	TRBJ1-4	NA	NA	TGTGCCAGCAGAGGACTGAGACTTAATGAAAAACTGTTTTTT	CASRGLRLNEKLFF
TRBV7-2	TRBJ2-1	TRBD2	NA	TGTGCCAGCAAGATGCTAGCGGGAGTCGATGAGCAGTTCTTC	CASKMLAGVDEQFF
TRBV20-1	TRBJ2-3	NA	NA	TGCAGTGCTAGAAAGGGAGATACGCAGTATTTT	CSARKGDTQYF
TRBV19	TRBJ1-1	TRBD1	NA	TGTGCCAGTGGGGACAGCATGAACACTGAAGCTTTCTTT	CASGDSMNTEAFF
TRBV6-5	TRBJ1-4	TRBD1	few	TGTGCCAGCAGGACAGGGAATGAAAAACTGTTTTTT	CASRTGNEKLFF
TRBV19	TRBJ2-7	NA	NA	TGTGCCAGTGGTGGGACTCCTGATTCCTACGAGCAGTACTTC	CASGGTPDSYEQYF
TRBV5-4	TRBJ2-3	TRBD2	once	TGTGCCAGCAGCATAGGACTAGCGGGAGCCGCAGATACGCAGTATTTT	CASSIGLAGAADTQYF
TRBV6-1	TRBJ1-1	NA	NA	TGTGCCAGCACCAGGCGGGGGGGATGGAACACTGAAGCTTTCTTT	CASTRRGGWNTEAFF
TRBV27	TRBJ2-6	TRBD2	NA	TGTGCCAGCGGGCAGGGAGGGAGATCTGGGGCCAACGTCCTGACTTTC	CASGQGGRSGANVLTF
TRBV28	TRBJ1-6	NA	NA	TGTGCCAGCATTGACCTCAGGGATTCACCCCTCCACTTT	CASIDLRDSPLHF
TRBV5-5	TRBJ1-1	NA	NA	TGTGCCAGCAGCTTGCGAAGCCGGGACACTGAAGCTTTCTTT	CASSLRSRDTEAFF
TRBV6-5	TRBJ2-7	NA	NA	TGTGCCAGCAGTTACTCCACTTACGAGCAGTACTTC	CASSYSTYEQYF
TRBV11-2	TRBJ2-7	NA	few	TGTGCCAGCAGCTTAGACCTTAACGACGAGCAGTACTTC	CASSLDLNDEQYF
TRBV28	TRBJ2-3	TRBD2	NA	TGTGCCAGCAGTCACTACGAGGGACTAGCGGGAGTCACTAGCACAGATACGCAGTATTTT	CASSHYEGLAGVTSTDTQYF
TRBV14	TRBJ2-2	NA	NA	TGTGCCAGCAGCGTTTCGTTTGGGGGGGAGCTGTTTTTT	CASSVSFGGELFF
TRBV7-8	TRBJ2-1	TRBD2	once	TGTGCCAGCAGCTTGGGTAGCGGGAGATACAATGAGCAGTTCTTC	CASSLGSGRYNEQFF
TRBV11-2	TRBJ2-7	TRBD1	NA	TGTGCCAGCAGCTTCGATACCTTAGGACAGGGGGCGTACTTC	CASSFDTLGQGAYF
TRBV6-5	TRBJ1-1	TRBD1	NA	TGTGCCAGCAGTTACTATTCCGGGACAGGGGCGCGAGCTTTCTTT	CASSYYSGTGARAFF
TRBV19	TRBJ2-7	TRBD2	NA	TGTGCCAGTGGTCGCGGGAGTTTGCGCGAGCAGTACTTC	CASGRGSLREQYF
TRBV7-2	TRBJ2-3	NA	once	TGTGCCAGCAGCTTACAGCTAAGCACAGATACGCAGTATTTT	CASSLQLSTDTQYF
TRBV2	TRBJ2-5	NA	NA	TGTGCCAGCGGAATAGGAGTGCAAGAGACCCAGTACTTC	CASGIGVQETQYF
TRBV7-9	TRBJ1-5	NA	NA	TGTGCCAGCTCCCGGGATTTTCAGCCCCAGCATTTT	CASSRDFQPQHF
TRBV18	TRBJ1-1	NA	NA	TGTGCCAGCTCGATGACAGAGAACACTGAAGCTTTCTTT	CASSMTENTEAFF